Each of the 26 T cell receptor beta chains below was sequenced from the same sample in a study of T cells after yellow fever vaccination (dated by TCRdb to about 2019). The library relied on 5' RACE. Sequencing used an Illumina NovaSeq 6000. Starting from the raw public reads, TCRdb applied fastp trimming at Q25, assembled clones with MiXCR and retained in-frame beta chains. Each entry merges the rows of one CDR3 protein and shows their most common DNA and genes. The sample table holds some 390,000 distinct CDR3 sequences, of which roughly a sixth were seen once. The top ten clonotypes cover roughly a sixth of the sample. In light of the paper, this sample's treatment or condition label describes: live attenuated yellow fever vaccine strain. The sequenced sample was PBMCs, obtained before the yellow fever booster vaccination. The receptors were gathered from a young man who received the YFV17D yellow fever vaccine.

In its sample, this clonotype was seen a few times. The V call is TRBV28, the J call TRBJ1-3, with D perhaps matching TRBD1 (6 bases). V lost 3 bases and J 1 base, leaving 10 bases between the germline ends. There are 15 residues in the CDR3. CDR1 is MDHEN, CDR2 SYDVKM, per germline. CDR3 protein: CASSLGGTSGNTIYF. The CDR3 DNA is TGTGCCAGCAGTTTGGGGGGGACATCTGGAAACACCATATATTTT.

The CDR3 region is CAQGGSAGYNEQFF. In DNA, the CDR3 is TGTGCCCAAGGAGGCTCTGCGGGCTACAATGAGCAGTTCTTC. This chain connects TRBV12-3 or TRBV12-4 to TRBJ2-1, with D maybe TRBD2 (5 bases). This CDR3 is 14 amino acids long. The V gene lost 11 bases and the J gene lost 3 bases, with 17 bases spanning the gap.

The chain recombines TRBV11-2 with TRBJ1-4; TRBD1 matches at 10 bases. The V segment lost 2 bases and the J segment 3 bases; nucleotides outside the gene matches: 6. The CDR3 length is 17 residues. Germline-derived CDR1 and CDR2 are SGHAT and FQNNGV. The CDR3 nucleotides read TGTGCCAGCAGCTTAAGGGACAGGGGAGCGTCTAATGAAAAACTGTTTTTT. Amino acid sequence: CASSLRDRGASNEKLFF.

This clonotype was observed a few times. This chain uses TRBV20-1 with TRBJ2-5; D perhaps matches TRBD1 (5 bases). Trimming took off 3 bases at V and 7 bases at J, with 12 bases between the two ends. The germline gives CDR1 DFQATT, CDR2 SNEGSKA (reference sequence). The CDR3 has 12 residues. The CDR3 DNA sequence: TGCAGTGCTAGCATCCGTCAGGGGACCCAGTACTTC. Residues: CSASIRQGTQYF.

V is TRBV7-9 and J is TRBJ2-5; perhaps TRBD1 as D (6 bases). V gave up 5 bases and J gave up 0 bases, with 10 bases separating them. The germline gives CDR1 SEHNR, CDR2 FQNEAQ (reference sequence). This CDR3 has 14 residues. CDR3 coding DNA: TGTGCCAGCAGCAGGCGACAGGACCAAGAGACCCAGTACTTC. Protein: CASSRRQDQETQYF.

This chain uses TRBV7-2 with TRBJ2-3; 7 positions agree with TRBD2. With V trimmed by 3 bases and J by 7 bases, 7 bases remained unmatched. Germline CDR1 SGHTA, CDR2 FQGNSA. There are 14 residues in the CDR3. The CDR3 spells CASSFFGEGNTQYF. CDR3 in DNA: TGTGCCAGCAGCTTCTTCGGGGAGGGAAATACGCAGTATTTT.

This clonotype appeared a few times. V gene TRBV7-2 combines with J gene TRBJ1-4; D not certain. From germline, CDR1 is SGHTA and CDR2 FQGNSA. Trimming removed 1 base at V and 5 bases at J, with 8 bases between. CDR3 length: 14 amino acids. The CDR3 region is CASSLERSNEKLFF. The CDR3 nucleotides are TGTGCCAGCAGCTTAGAACGGTCAAATGAAAAACTGTTTTTT.

This clonotype was found a few times. The rearrangement links TRBV4-1 to TRBJ2-3; 9 bases match TRBD2. CDR1 is MGHRA, CDR2 YSYEKL, per germline. CDR3 length: 18 amino acids. The J segment lost 6 bases and the V segment lost 4 bases, leaving 17 bases of the junction unmatched. The CDR3 DNA reads as TGCGCCAGCAGCCGCGGGGGGGCAAGGTCTTACTGGGGGGATACGCAGTATTTT. Protein product: CASSRGGARSYWGDTQYF.

The rearrangement joins TRBV27 to TRBJ2-7, with D unclear. Germline CDR1 and CDR2: MNHEY and SMNVEV (reference sequence). V shed 3 bases and J shed 3 bases, with 18 bases lying between them. The CDR3 is 16 residues long. CDR3 DNA: TGTGCCAGCAGTTTGGGTGTACTGAGGATGGGCTACGAGCAGTACTTC. Its translation is CASSLGVLRMGYEQYF.

There are a few counts of this clonotype. This chain's CDR3 is CASSYAGVETQYF. CDR3 bases: TGTGCCAGCAGTTACGCGGGGGTAGAGACCCAGTACTTC. The V call is TRBV6-6, the J call TRBJ2-5, with TRBD2 matching 7 bases. Germline-derived CDR1 and CDR2 are MNHNY and SVGAGI (reference sequence). V gave up 2 bases and J gave up 4 bases; unmatched junction bases: 1. The length of the CDR3 is 13 residues.

The chain combines TRBV3-1 with TRBJ2-3, with D unclear. The V end lost 1 base, the J end lost 6 bases, and 11 bases lay between the germline ends. Germline-derived CDR1 and CDR2 are LGHDT and YNNKEL (reference sequence). This CDR3 contains 14 residues. The CDR3 nucleotides are TGTGCCAGCAGCCAAGTCATCCTTATGGATACGCAGTATTTT. As protein: CASSQVILMDTQYF.

Only a few counts were recorded for this clonotype. V usage is TRBV5-5 and J usage is TRBJ2-1; 7 bases match TRBD2. CDR1 is SGHKS and CDR2 is YYEKEE in the germline V gene (reference sequence). The ends lost 3 bases at V and 6 bases at J; junction bases unmatched: 9. CDR3 length: 15 residues. This CDR3 is CASSYLWGGGNEQFF. CDR3 nucleotides: TGTGCCAGCAGCTACCTATGGGGGGGAGGCAATGAGCAGTTCTTC.

Many counts were recorded for this clonotype. The J gene is TRBJ2-3, the V gene TRBV7-2, with 11 positions matching TRBD2. Germline-derived CDR1 and CDR2 are SGHTA and FQGNSA. V was pared by 1 base and J by 0 bases, with 9 bases of the junction left unmatched. This CDR3 contains 19 residues. The CDR3 nucleotides read TGTGCCAGCAGCTTAGGGCTAGCGGGGGGCCCTTCTAGCACAGATACGCAGTATTTT. Protein sequence: CASSLGLAGGPSSTDTQYF.

This clonotype appeared a few times. A clone one base away is much larger, so this may be a read error. The chain has TRBV14 and TRBJ2-3; no firm D call. The length of the CDR3 is 12 residues. V lost 0 bases and J lost 6, with 4 bases in between. The germline gives CDR1 SGHDN, CDR2 FVKESK. The CDR3 DNA reads TGTGCCAGCAGCCAAGATCCGGATACGCAGTATTTT. Protein product: CASSQDPDTQYF.

J is TRBJ1-2 and V is TRBV7-2, with unresolved D. The CDR3 contains 12 residues. The germline V gene encodes CDR1 SGHTA and CDR2 FQGNSA. V was clipped by 4 bases and J by 8 bases, with 11 bases between them. The CDR3 coding sequence is TGTGCCAGCAGCTGGCCATACGAGGGCTACACCTTC. Amino acid sequence: CASSWPYEGYTF.

This clonotype turned up a few times. This rearrangement joins TRBV7-9 to TRBJ2-3; D is undetermined. CDR3 length equals 12 residues. Trimming took off 6 bases at V and 5 bases at J, with 9 bases between the two ends. Germline V gene data show CDR1 as SEHNR and CDR2 as FQNEAQ (reference sequence). CDR3 sequence: CASRGTGDTQYF. CDR3 nucleotide sequence: TGTGCCAGCAGGGGAACCGGAGATACGCAGTATTTT.

This clonotype was detected only a few times. This sequence joins TRBV30 and TRBJ1-2; D is perhaps TRBD1 (6 bases). Per the germline V gene, CDR1 is GTSNPN and CDR2 is SVGIG (reference sequence). V was pared by 4 bases and J by 8 bases, with 20 bases between. CDR3 length: 14 amino acids. CDR3 in amino acids: CAWTVQGGLEGYTF. The CDR3 nucleotides read TGTGCCTGGACCGTACAGGGAGGACTGGAGGGCTACACCTTC.

The gene calls are TRBV6-5 and TRBJ2-7, with no clear D. CDR1 MNHEY and CDR2 SVGAGI come from the germline V gene. The V gene lost 8 bases and the J gene lost 2 bases, with 16 bases spanning the gap. The CDR3 length is 14 residues. Here the CDR3 DNA reads TGTGCCAGCCACCCGGGTACCGGGCCCTACGAGCAGTACTTC. As protein: CASHPGTGPYEQYF.

This clonotype was counted a few times. V is TRBV10-3 and J is TRBJ2-7; 8 bases align to TRBD1. The junction had 6 bases not matched to a gene; V was cut back by 5 bases and J by 6 bases. The CDR3 contains 13 residues. The germline V gene has CDR1 ENHRY and CDR2 SYGVKD. This chain's CDR3 is CAISRTGQSEQYV. The CDR3 DNA reads as TGTGCCATCAGTCGGACAGGGCAAAGCGAGCAGTACGTC.

V is TRBV20-1 and J is TRBJ2-1, with D maybe TRBD2 (7 bases). V dropped 5 bases and J dropped 8 bases, with 16 bases sitting between them. CDR1 and CDR2 from the germline V gene are DFQATT and SNEGSKA (reference sequence). The CDR3 consists of 13 residues. The CDR3 is CSAVGGLVDEQFF. The DNA for the CDR3 is TGCAGTGCTGTCGGGGGGCTTGTCGATGAGCAGTTCTTC.

This clonotype has just a few counts. CDR3 nucleotide sequence: TGCAGCGTAGGACAGGGCATCGAGCAGTACTTC. This sequence encodes CSVGQGIEQYF. This sequence joins TRBV29-1 and TRBJ2-7, with 8 bases lining up with TRBD1. Germline V gives CDR1 SQVTM, CDR2 ANQGSEA. The V and J ends lost 6 bases and 6 bases, in that order; junction bases with no gene match: 4. This CDR3 contains 11 residues.

The chain has TRBV7-3 and TRBJ2-2; 8 positions match TRBD2. Germline V lookup: CDR1 SGHTA, CDR2 FQGTGA. Trimming removed 6 bases from V and 4 bases from J; junction bases left unmatched: 13. The CDR3 is made up of 17 amino acids. The CDR3 DNA reads as TGTGCCAGCAGTCCCCCACGGGGGGGGATGGGCACCGGGGAGCTGTTTTTT. Residues: CASSPPRGGMGTGELFF.

The table lists this clonotype with a few counts. This sequence joins TRBV27 and TRBJ2-7, with 7 positions matching TRBD2. The CDR3 consists of 16 residues. Germline trimming cut 5 bases from V and 2 bases from J; bases unmatched to any gene: 12. In germline, CDR1 is MNHEY, CDR2 SMNVEV (reference sequence). CDR3 DNA sequence: TGTGCCAGCAGTCCCGAGCTCCCAGCGGGGCCCTACGAGCAGTACTTC. Protein product: CASSPELPAGPYEQYF.

The chain links TRBV6-5 to TRBJ2-4; no reliable D call. Per germline, CDR1 MNHEY and CDR2 SVGAGI. V was shortened by 0 bases and J by 3 bases, with 12 bases between the two germline ends. The CDR3 runs to 16 residues. The CDR3 region is CASSYSFSRIKNIQYF. The CDR3 DNA reads TGTGCCAGCAGTTACTCCTTCAGCCGAATCAAAAACATTCAGTACTTC.

The chain is built from TRBV6-5 and TRBJ2-6; D uncertain. Germline CDR1 MNHEY, CDR2 SVGAGI. The V end was cut by 5 bases, the J end by 0 bases, with 14 bases between. The length of the CDR3 is 17 residues. The CDR3 is CASSTNPRASGANVLTF. The CDR3 DNA reads TGTGCCAGCAGTACGAACCCCCGGGCCTCTGGGGCCAACGTCCTGACTTTC.

Only a few counts were recorded for this clonotype. The gene calls are TRBV10-3 and TRBJ2-7; D could derive from TRBD1 or TRBD2 (5 bases each). Germline V CDR1 and CDR2: ENHRY, SYGVKD. V was pared by 3 bases and J by 0 bases, with 9 bases between. There are 14 residues in the CDR3. In DNA, the CDR3 is TGTGCCATCAGTGATCCCGGGACCTCCTACGAGCAGTACGTC. Its protein is CAISDPGTSYEQYV.